The clone carrying this T cell receptor beta chain has a single count. The target antigen is unknown. TCRdb keeps only in-frame clones here, not all; method: immunoSEQ multiplex PCR. The sample holds about 170,000 clones; around nine tenths are singletons and the top ten take about 2.8%. The record originates from a study of T cell responses to AZD1222 COVID-19 vaccine. Notes on the study in general: CD4 TCRs linked to vaccination spanned spike, dominating at 160-218 and 743-854. The donor group comprised mostly white British people and more females; the analysis possibly underestimated clonal diversity.

The CDR3 extends over 16 amino acids. Germline assignment: CDR1 LNHDA and CDR2 SQIVND (reference sequence). V lost 4 bases to trimming and J lost 6 bases; unmatched junction nucleotides: 8. This chain connects TRBV19 to TRBJ1-5, with 11 bases lining up with TRBD1. Sequencing used peripheral blood, obtained on day 0 of AZD1222 vaccination. The receptor's source is an adult in good health. CDR3 in amino acids: CASSTSGQGVGQPQHF. In nucleotides, the CDR3 is TGTGCCAGTAGTACTTCGGGACAGGGGGTGGGTCAGCCCCAGCATTTT.